These 3 T cell receptor beta chains came from one sample sequenced in a study of shared clonotypes between healthy human individuals. Produced via immunoSEQ multiplex PCR; TCRdb's table is partial and in-frame only. There are around 700,000 clones in the sample; roughly 78% occur only once, and around 2% lies in the top ten. The sequencing sample was made of memory CD4+ T cells sorted from blood. Specified subset: CD45RA-negative fraction. Every receptor here comes from a young woman in good health.

V and J are TRBV2 and TRBJ1-3; D remains ambiguous. V was trimmed by 2 bases and J by 0 bases, leaving 11 bases between them. Germline CDR1 reads SNHLY; CDR2 reads FYNNEI. This CDR3 spans 16 amino acids. The CDR3 DNA reads TGTGCCAGCAGTGAAAGGTGGTCAGGCTCTGGAAACACCATATATTTT. Amino acids: CASSERWSGSGNTIYF.

CDR3 nucleotide sequence: TGTGCCAGCAGCTTGGTCAAGGTCGGAGGCTACACCTTC. This sequence encodes CASSLVKVGGYTF. The chain couples TRBV7-9 to TRBJ1-2; D not resolved. V was cut by 3 bases and J by 8 bases, with 13 bases left in between. CDR1 is SEHNR and CDR2 is FQNEAQ in the germline V gene (reference sequence). The CDR3 is 13 amino acids.

The chain carries TRBV19 and TRBJ1-5; 7 bases map to TRBD1. V was pared by 7 bases and J by 0 bases, with 12 bases of the junction left unmatched. The CDR3 totals 17 residues. Germline V gives CDR1 LNHDA, CDR2 SQIVND (reference sequence). The CDR3 DNA is TGTGCCAGTACCCCAAGAGTAGGGGGCTATAGCAATCAGCCCCAGCATTTT. It yields the protein CASTPRVGGYSNQPQHF.